A selection of T cell receptor beta chains follows, all from one sample in a study of blood T cell repertoires in COVID-19. Profiled with immunoSEQ multiplex PCR; TCRdb holds only in-frame clones, not every one. Counted here are 150,000 to 200,000 clones, 70% to 90% occurring once; the ten biggest clones make up approximately 11%. The sample consisted of peripheral blood. The receptor source for this set is a human donor with active or convalescent COVID-19. The donor label of this sample is uncertain. The CDR3 runs from the conserved cysteine through the conserved F or W. Each record gives: V gene, D gene, clone size, J gene, CDR3 DNA, CDR3 protein. A D gene is named only where the DNA matches it firmly. Clone size is not always given. Where it is, it says once, few, many or a class for expanded clones.

>TRBV27|NA|NA|TRBJ2-2
TGTGCCAGCAGTTTCAGCGGAATCACCGGGGAGCTGTTTTTT
CASSFSGITGELFF
>TRBV6-5|NA|NA|TRBJ2-7
TGTGCCAGCAGTTACTCCATTACAGGGTACTCCTACGAGCAGTACTTC
CASSYSITGYSYEQYF
>TRBV7-2|TRBD1|once|TRBJ1-1
TGTGCCAGCAGCTTCCGGGACAGTAACACTGAAGCTTTCTTT
CASSFRDSNTEAFF
>TRBV4-3|TRBD1|NA|TRBJ2-3
TGCGCCAGCGGATGGGGACAGACGACAGATACGCAGTATTTT
CASGWGQTTDTQYF
>TRBV30|NA|NA|TRBJ1-3
TGTGCCTGGAATAAGGCCAGGATTTCTGGAAACACCATATATTTT
CAWNKARISGNTIYF
>TRBV11-2|TRBD2|NA|TRBJ2-5
TGTGCCAGCAGCTTAGATAGGACTAGACGTGAGACCCAGTACTTC
CASSLDRTRRETQYF
>TRBV27|NA|NA|TRBJ1-5
TGTGCCAGCCGGTCGGCGGGAGGGGAGTACCAGCCCCAGCATTTT
CASRSAGGEYQPQHF
>TRBV29-1|NA|once|TRBJ2-7
TGCAGCGTCTTGGGCGCCTACGAGCAGTACTTC
CSVLGAYEQYF
>TRBV7-2|NA|once|TRBJ2-3
TGTGCCAGCAGCTCGGACTATCCCACAGATACGCAGTATTTT
CASSSDYPTDTQYF
>TRBV4-2|TRBD2|NA|TRBJ2-1
TGTGCCAGCAGCCAGGGACTAGCGAATGAGCAGTTCTTC
CASSQGLANEQFF
>TRBV12-5|NA|NA|TRBJ1-4
TGTGCTAGTGGTTCAGGGAATCTTAATGAAAAACTGTTTTTT
CASGSGNLNEKLFF
>TRBV5-6|TRBD2|once|TRBJ2-1
TGTGCCTCCAGCTTCTACCTAGCGGGAGGGTTAAGGTACAATGAGCAGTTCTTC
CASSFYLAGGLRYNEQFF
>TRBV18|TRBD1|NA|TRBJ2-5
TGTGCCAGCTCTCCCGGGACAGAAGAGACCCAGTACTTC
CASSPGTEETQYF
>TRBV6-5|NA|NA|TRBJ2-7
TGTGCCAGCAGAACACAGTATTCCTACGAGCAGTACTTC
CASRTQYSYEQYF
>TRBV28|NA|NA|TRBJ2-5
TGTGCCAGCAGTCATGGCGGGTACGCGTGGGACCAGTACTTC
CASSHGGYAWDQYF
>TRBV18|NA|NA|TRBJ1-3
TGTGCCAGCTCACCAGATCTGGGGGCAGGTGGAAACACCATATATTTT
CASSPDLGAGGNTIYF
>TRBV5-1|NA|NA|TRBJ2-3
TGCGCCAGCAGCCCCATCGGAGAAATATTAACAGATACGCAGTATTTT
CASSPIGEILTDTQYF
>TRBV6-5|TRBD2|NA|TRBJ2-3
TGTGCCAGCCCAGCGGGAGGCCAGAGGACAGATACGCAGTATTTT
CASPAGGQRTDTQYF
>TRBV19|NA|few|TRBJ2-2
TGTGCCAGTTTGGGAGGTAGCGGCGTCTCGAACACCGGGGAGCTGTTTTTT
CASLGGSGVSNTGELFF
>TRBV5-1|NA|NA|TRBJ2-6
TGCGCCAGCAGCTTGGGACTTTGGGACACTCTCTCTGGGGCCAACGTCCTGACTTTC
CASSLGLWDTLSGANVLTF
>TRBV4-1|TRBD1|NA|TRBJ2-1
TGCGCCAGCAGCCCAGGTTGGGACAGGGTCCTGTACAATGAGCAGTTCTTC
CASSPGWDRVLYNEQFF
>TRBV4-2|NA|few|TRBJ2-7
TGTGCCAGCAGCCATCCTGGGGACTTGGGCTCCTACGAGCAGTACTTC
CASSHPGDLGSYEQYF
>TRBV5-4|NA|once|TRBJ2-1
TGTGCCAGCAAGGGTGGGGGCGATGAGCAGTTCTTC
CASKGGGDEQFF
>TRBV29-1|NA|NA|TRBJ2-7
TGCAGCGTTGCTAGCGTTTCATACGAGCAGTACTTC
CSVASVSYEQYF
>TRBV5-4|NA|NA|TRBJ2-5
TGTGCCAGCGGCAAACTAGCAGAGACCCAGTACTTC
CASGKLAETQYF
>TRBV5-1|NA|NA|TRBJ1-1
TGCGCCAGCAGCCGTTTGGGGGCGGGGAACACTGAAGCTTTCTTT
CASSRLGAGNTEAFF
>TRBV9|TRBD1|NA|TRBJ1-6
TGTGCCAGCAGCGTAGCGGAGGGGGCTCGGAATTCACCCCTCCACTTT
CASSVAEGARNSPLHF